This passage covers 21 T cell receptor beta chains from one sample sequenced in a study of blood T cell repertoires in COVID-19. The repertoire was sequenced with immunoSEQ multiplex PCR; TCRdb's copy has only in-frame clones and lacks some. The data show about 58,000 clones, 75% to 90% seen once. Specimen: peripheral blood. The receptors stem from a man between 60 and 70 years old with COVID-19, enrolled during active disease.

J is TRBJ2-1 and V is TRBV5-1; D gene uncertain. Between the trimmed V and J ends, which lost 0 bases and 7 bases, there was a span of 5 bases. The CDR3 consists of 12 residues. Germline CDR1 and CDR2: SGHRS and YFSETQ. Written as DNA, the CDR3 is TGCGCCAGCAGCTTGGGTCTAAATGAGCAGTTCTTC. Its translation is CASSLGLNEQFF.

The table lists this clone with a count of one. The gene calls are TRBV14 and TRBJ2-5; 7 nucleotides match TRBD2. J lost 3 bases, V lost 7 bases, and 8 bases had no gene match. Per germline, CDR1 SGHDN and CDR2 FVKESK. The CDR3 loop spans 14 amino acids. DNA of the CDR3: TGTGCCAGCAAGCGGGACTACACGGAAGAGACCCAGTACTTC. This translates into CASKRDYTEETQYF.

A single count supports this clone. The CDR3 loop is CASSIDSHQPQHF. The CDR3 region has the DNA TGTGCCAGCAGTATAGACAGCCATCAGCCCCAGCATTTT. This chain links TRBV6-5 with TRBJ1-5, with D possibly TRBD1 on 5 matching bases. This CDR3 spans 13 amino acids. CDR1 and CDR2 from the germline V gene are MNHEY and SVGAGI. V lost 5 bases and J 5 bases, leaving 10 bases between the germline ends.

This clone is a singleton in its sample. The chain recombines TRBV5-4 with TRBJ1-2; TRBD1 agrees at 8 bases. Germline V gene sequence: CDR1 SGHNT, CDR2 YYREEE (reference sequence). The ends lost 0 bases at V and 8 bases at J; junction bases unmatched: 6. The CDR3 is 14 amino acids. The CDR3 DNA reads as TGTGCCAGCAGCTTGGACAGGGGGGCAGGAGGCTACACCTTC. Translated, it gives CASSLDRGAGGYTF.

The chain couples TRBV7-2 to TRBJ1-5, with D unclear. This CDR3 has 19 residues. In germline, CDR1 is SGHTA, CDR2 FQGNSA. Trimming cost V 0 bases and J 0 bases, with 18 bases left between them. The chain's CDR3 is CASSLAGPEAPYSNQPQHF. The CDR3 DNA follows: TGTGCCAGCAGCTTAGCCGGCCCTGAGGCCCCTTATAGCAATCAGCCCCAGCATTTT.

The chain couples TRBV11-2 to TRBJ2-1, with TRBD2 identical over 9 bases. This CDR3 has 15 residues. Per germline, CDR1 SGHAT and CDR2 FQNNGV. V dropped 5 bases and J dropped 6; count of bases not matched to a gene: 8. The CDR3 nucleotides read TGTGCCAGCAGCCCAGGGGCGGGAGGGGGCAATGAGCAGTTCTTC. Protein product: CASSPGAGGGNEQFF. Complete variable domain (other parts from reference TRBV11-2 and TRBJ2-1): EAGVAQSPRYKIIEKRQSVAFWCNPISGHATLYWYQQILGQGPKLLIQFQNNGVVDDSQLPKDRFSAERLKGVDSTLKIQPAKLEDSAVYLCASSPGAGGGNEQFFGPGTRLTVL.

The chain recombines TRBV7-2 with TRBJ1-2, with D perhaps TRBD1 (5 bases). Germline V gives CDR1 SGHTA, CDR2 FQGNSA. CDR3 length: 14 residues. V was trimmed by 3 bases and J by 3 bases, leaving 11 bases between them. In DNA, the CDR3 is TGTGCCAGCAGCTTGGCAGGGTTCTACTATGGCTACACCTTC. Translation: CASSLAGFYYGYTF.

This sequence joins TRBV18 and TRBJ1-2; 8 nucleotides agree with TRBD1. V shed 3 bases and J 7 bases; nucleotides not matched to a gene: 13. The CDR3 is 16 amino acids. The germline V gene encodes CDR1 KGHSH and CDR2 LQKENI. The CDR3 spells CASSPQQGERLFGYTF. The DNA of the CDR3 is TGTGCCAGCTCACCCCAACAGGGGGAACGCCTGTTTGGCTACACCTTC. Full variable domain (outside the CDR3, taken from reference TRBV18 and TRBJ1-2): NAGVMQNPRHLVRRRGQEARLRCSPMKGHSHVYWYRQLPEEGLKFMVYLQKENIIDESGMPKERFSAEFPKEGPSILRIQQVVRGDSAAYFCASSPQQGERLFGYTFGSGTRLTVV.

The DNA of the CDR3 is TGTGCCAGCAGACCCGGGACAGGGTTTATCGGTGAAAAACTGTTTTTT. This translates into CASRPGTGFIGEKLFF. The rearrangement uses TRBV2 and TRBJ1-4; TRBD1 aligns across 9 bases. CDR3 length equals 16 residues. Looked up from germline, CDR1 is SNHLY and CDR2 is FYNNEI. Unmatched junction bases numbered 12, after V lost 6 bases and J lost 7 bases.

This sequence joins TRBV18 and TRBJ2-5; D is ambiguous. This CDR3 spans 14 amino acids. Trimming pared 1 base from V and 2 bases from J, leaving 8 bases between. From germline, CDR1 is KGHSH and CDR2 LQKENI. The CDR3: CASSPLPVQETQYF. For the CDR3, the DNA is TGTGCCAGCTCACCACTCCCGGTACAAGAGACCCAGTACTTC. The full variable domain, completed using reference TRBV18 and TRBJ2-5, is NAGVMQNPRHLVRRRGQEARLRCSPMKGHSHVYWYRQLPEEGLKFMVYLQKENIIDESGMPKERFSAEFPKEGPSILRIQQVVRGDSAAYFCASSPLPVQETQYFGPGTRLLVL.

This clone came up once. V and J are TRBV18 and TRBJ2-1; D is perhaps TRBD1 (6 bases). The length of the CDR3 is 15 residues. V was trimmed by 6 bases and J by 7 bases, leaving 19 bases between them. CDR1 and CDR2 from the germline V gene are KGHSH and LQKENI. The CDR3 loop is CASSPNTGTGNEQFF. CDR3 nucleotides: TGTGCCAGCTCCCCAAACACAGGGACGGGGAATGAGCAGTTCTTC.

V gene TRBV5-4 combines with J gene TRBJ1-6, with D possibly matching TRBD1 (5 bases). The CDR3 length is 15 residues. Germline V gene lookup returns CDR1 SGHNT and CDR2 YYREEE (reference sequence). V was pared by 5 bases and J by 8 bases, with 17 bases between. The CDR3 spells CASSPNPEGYSPLHF. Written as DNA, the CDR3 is TGTGCCAGCAGTCCAAATCCGGAGGGGTATTCACCCCTCCACTTT.

The CDR3 DNA reads as TGCGCCAGCAGCTTGATACAGGGCGACAATGAGCAGTTCTTC. Residues: CASSLIQGDNEQFF. The chain combines TRBV5-1 with TRBJ2-1, with D possibly matching TRBD1 (6 bases). The CDR3 has 14 residues. Germline CDR1 and CDR2: SGHRS and YFSETQ. Trimming left V 1 base short and J 5 bases short, with 10 bases between.

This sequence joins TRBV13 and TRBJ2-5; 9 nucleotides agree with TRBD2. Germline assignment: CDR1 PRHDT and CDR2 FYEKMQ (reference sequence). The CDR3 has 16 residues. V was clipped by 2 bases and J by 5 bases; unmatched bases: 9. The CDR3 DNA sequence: TGTGCCAGCAGCTTAAGCAGAAGGGCGGGAGGGGAGACCCAGTACTTC. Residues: CASSLSRRAGGETQYF. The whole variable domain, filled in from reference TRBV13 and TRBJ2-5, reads AAGVIQSPRHLIKEKRETATLKCYPIPRHDTVYWYQQGPGQDPQFLISFYEKMQSDKGSIPDRFSAQQFSDYHSELNMSSLELGDSALYFCASSLSRRAGGETQYFGPGTRLLVL.

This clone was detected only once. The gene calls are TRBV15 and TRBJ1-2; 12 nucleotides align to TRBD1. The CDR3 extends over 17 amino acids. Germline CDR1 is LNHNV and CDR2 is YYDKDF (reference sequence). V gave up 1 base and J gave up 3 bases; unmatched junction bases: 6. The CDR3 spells CATSRGDRGREDYGYTF. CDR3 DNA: TGTGCCACCAGCAGAGGGGACAGGGGGCGCGAAGACTATGGCTACACCTTC.

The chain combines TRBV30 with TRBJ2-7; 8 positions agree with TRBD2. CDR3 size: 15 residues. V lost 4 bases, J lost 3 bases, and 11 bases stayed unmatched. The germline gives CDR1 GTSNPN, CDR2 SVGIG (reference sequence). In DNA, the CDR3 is TGTGCCTGGAACCAGCGGGGGATACGGGGCTACGAGCAGTACTTC. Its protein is CAWNQRGIRGYEQYF.

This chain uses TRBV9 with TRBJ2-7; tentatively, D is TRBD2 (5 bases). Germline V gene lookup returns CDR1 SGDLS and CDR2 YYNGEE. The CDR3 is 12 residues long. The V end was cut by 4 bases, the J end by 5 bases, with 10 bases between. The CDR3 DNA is TGTGCCAGCAGCCTCCTCGGGGACGAGCAGTACTTC. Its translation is CASSLLGDEQYF.

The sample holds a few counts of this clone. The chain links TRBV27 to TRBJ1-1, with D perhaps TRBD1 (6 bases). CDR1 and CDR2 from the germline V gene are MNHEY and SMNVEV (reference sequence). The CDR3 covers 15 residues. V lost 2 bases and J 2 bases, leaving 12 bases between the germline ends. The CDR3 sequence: CASSLGGALNTEAFF. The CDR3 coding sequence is TGTGCCAGCAGTTTAGGGGGGGCGCTTAACACTGAAGCTTTCTTT.

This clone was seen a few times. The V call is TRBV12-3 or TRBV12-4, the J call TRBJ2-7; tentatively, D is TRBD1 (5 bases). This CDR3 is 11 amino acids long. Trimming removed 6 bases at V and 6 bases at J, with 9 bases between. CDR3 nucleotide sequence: TGTGCCAGCAGCCGTAGGGGCGAGCAGTACTTC. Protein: CASSRRGEQYF.

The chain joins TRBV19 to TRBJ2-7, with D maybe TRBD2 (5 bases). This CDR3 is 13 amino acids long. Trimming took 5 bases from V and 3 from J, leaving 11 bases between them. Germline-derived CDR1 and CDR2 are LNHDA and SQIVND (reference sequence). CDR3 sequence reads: CASSFGGGYEQYF. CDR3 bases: TGTGCCAGTAGTTTCGGCGGAGGCTACGAGCAGTACTTC.

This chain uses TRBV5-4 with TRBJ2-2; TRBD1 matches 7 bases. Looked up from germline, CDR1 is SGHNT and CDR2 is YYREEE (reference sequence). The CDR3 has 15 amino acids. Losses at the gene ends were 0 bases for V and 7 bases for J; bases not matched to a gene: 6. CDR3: CASSLVQGLGGELFF. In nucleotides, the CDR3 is TGTGCCAGCAGCTTGGTACAGGGGTTAGGCGGGGAGCTGTTTTTT.